This T cell receptor (beta chain) derives from a study of cytomegalovirus exposure and HLA in healthy donors. General study points: There were a few CMV-associated chains whose specificity for CMV antigens was confirmed in vitro.

PCR used 60 Vbeta primers and 13 Jbeta primers. Produced via immunoSEQ multiplex PCR; TCRdb's table is partial and in-frame only. The sample holds around 53,000 clones. The CDR3 has 14 residues. Germline values: CDR1 KGHSH, CDR2 LQKENI. V lost 4 bases, J lost 4 bases, and 4 bases stayed unmatched. Points on this clone: Its antigen remains unidentified.

The specimen sequenced was PBMCs. The chain links TRBV18 to TRBJ2-5; 9 bases map to TRBD2. The source is a male donor in good health and CMV-seropositive. The CDR3 reads CASSLTSGTETQYF. The CDR3 DNA reads as TGTGCCAGCTCACTGACTAGCGGAACAGAGACCCAGTACTTC.